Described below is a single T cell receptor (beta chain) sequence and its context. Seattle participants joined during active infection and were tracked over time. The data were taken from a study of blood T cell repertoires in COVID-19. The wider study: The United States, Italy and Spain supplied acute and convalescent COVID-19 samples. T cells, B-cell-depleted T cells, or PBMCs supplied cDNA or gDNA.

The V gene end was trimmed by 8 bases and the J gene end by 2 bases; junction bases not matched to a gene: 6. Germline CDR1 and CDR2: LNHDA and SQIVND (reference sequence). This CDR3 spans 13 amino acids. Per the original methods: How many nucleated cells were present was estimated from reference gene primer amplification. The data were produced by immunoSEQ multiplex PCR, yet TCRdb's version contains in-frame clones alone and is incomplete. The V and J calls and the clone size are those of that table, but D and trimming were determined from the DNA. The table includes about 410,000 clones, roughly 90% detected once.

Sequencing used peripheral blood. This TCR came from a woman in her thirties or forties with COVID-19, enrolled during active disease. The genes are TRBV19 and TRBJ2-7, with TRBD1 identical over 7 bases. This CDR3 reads CASPDRAPYEQYF. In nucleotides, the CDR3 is TGTGCCAGTCCCGACAGGGCCCCCTACGAGCAGTACTTC.